The clone carrying this T cell receptor (beta chain) was detected a few times. Antigen unknown. As the method for making TCR beta libraries, quantitative 5'-RACE with molecular barcodes was used. TCRdb re-called the 5' RACE reads with MiXCR, one entry per CDR3 protein. The table includes about 500,000 distinct CDR3 sequences, roughly 13% detected once. The sample is drawn from a study of CD8 T cells in ankylosing spondylitis. Points from the study as a whole: Disease-associated clones were reportedly significantly overrepresented in matched ankylosing spondylitis synovial fluid. Characteristic, it appeared, of ankylosing spondylitis blood was a TCR beta motif of roughly 8 highly homologous variants. Some of these motif variants have turned up before, in reports on reactive arthritis synovial fluid and blood.

Trimming left V 0 bases short and J 4 bases short, with 12 bases between. Germline-derived CDR1 and CDR2 are LNHNV and YYDKDF (reference sequence). This CDR3 region has 16 residues. The rearrangement links TRBV15 to TRBJ2-2; D unresolved. Sequencing was carried out using blood, either unsorted or a sorted T cell fraction (not recorded which). The receptor's source is a male donor with ankylosing spondylitis. The chain's CDR3 is CATSRDLGQITGELFF. The CDR3 DNA is TGTGCCACCAGCAGAGATCTCGGGCAGATCACCGGGGAGCTGTTTTTT.